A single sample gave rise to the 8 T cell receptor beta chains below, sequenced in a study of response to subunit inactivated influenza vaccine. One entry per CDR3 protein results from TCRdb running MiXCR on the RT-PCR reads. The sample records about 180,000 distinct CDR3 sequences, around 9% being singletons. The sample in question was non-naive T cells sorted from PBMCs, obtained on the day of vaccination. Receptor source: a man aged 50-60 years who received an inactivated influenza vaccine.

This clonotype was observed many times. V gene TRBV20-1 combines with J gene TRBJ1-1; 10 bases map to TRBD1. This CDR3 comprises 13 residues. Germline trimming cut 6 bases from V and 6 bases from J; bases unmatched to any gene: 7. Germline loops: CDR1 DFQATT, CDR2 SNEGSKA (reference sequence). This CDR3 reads CSAWGQGSPEAFF. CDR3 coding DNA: TGCAGTGCCTGGGGACAGGGGAGCCCTGAAGCTTTCTTT.

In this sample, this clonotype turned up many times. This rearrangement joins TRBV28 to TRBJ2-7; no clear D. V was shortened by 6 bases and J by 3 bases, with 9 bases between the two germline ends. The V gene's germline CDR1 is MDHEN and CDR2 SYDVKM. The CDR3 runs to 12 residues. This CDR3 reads CASSRKIYEQYF. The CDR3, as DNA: TGTGCCAGCAGCCGAAAAATCTACGAGCAGTACTTC.

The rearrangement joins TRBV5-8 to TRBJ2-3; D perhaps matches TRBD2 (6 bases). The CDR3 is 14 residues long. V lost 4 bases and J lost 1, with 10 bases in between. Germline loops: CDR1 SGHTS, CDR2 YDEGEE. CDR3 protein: CASSPGTRTDTQYF. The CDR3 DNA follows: TGTGCCAGCAGCCCCGGGACTCGCACAGATACGCAGTATTTT.

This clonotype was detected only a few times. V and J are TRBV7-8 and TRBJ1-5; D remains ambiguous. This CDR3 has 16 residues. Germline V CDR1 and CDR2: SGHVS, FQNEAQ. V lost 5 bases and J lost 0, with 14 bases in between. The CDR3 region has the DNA TGTGCCAGCAGCCCGACGGAACATAGTAGCAATCAGCCCCAGCATTTT. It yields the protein CASSPTEHSSNQPQHF.

CDR3 nucleotides: TGTGCCAGCAGCCTTAGCGGGGTTGATGAGCAGTTCTTC. Amino acids: CASSLSGVDEQFF. This chain connects TRBV7-9 to TRBJ2-1; 8 bases map to TRBD2. CDR1 is SEHNR, CDR2 FQNEAQ, per germline (reference sequence). This CDR3 spans 13 amino acids. Trimming removed 5 bases from V and 8 bases from J; junction bases left unmatched: 5.

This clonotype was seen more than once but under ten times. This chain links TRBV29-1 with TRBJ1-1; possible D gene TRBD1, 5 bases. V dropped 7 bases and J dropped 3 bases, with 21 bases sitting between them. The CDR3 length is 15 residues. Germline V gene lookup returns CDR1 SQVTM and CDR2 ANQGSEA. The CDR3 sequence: CSGDPRTREDTEAFF. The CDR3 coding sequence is TGCAGCGGGGACCCTCGGACAAGGGAGGACACTGAAGCTTTCTTT. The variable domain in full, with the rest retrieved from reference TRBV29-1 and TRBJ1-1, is SAVISQKPSRDICQRGTSLTIQCQVDSQVTMMFWYRQQPGQSLTLIATANQGSEATYESGFVIDKFPISRPNLTFSTLTVSNMSPEDSSIYLCSGDPRTREDTEAFFGQGTRLTVV.

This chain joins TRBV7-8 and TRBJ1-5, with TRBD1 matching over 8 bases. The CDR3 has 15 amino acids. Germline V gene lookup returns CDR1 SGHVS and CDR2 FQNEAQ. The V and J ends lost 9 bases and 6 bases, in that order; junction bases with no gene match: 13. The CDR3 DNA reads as TGTGCCAGTGTAGCCCGGGACAGGTCCTCTCAGCCCCAGCATTTT. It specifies CASVARDRSSQPQHF.

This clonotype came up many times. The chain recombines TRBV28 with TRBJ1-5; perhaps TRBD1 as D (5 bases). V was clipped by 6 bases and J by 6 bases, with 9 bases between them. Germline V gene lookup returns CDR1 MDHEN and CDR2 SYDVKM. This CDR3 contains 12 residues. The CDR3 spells CASRRGIQPQHF. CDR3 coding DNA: TGTGCCAGCAGACGGGGGATTCAGCCCCAGCATTTT.